The rows below give T cell receptor beta chains drawn from one sample of a study of vaccination effects on CD4 cells after COVID-19. Data came from immunoSEQ multiplex PCR; TCRdb stores just in-frame clones and leaves some out. The table lists 25,000 to 40,000 clones, roughly 82% of them singletons. Their antigens remain unidentified. The sample consisted of CD4+ T cells from PBMCs cultured with HCoV-NL63 spike peptides, taken after COVID-19 vaccination. The receptor set was obtained from a human donor who received a COVID-19 vaccine. Some clones in this sample may be carry-over from other donors' samples. Both conserved end residues are part of each CDR3. The D gene is left open where the match is weak. Size is omitted from some rows. Given values are once, few, many or a class for expanded clones.

TRBV24-1,NA,TRBJ2-5,NA,TGTGCCACCAGTGACATGGAACAGGGAATTGGAGAGACCCAGTACTTC,CATSDMEQGIGETQYF
TRBV19,TRBD2,TRBJ2-3,NA,TGTGCCAGTAATGCGGGGGGGCATTTAGATACGCAGTATTTT,CASNAGGHLDTQYF
TRBV19,NA,TRBJ1-1,NA,TGTGCCAGTAGTATAGATGAGGGGGTTGCAGCTTTCTTT,CASSIDEGVAAFF
TRBV7-6,NA,TRBJ1-2,NA,TGTGCCAGCAGCGGGGCGGGGGGAACTAACTATGGCTACACCTTC,CASSGAGGTNYGYTF
TRBV18,NA,TRBJ1-5,NA,TGTGCCAGCTCACCCTCAGGGCAGGGTGTTCAGCCCCAGCATTTT,CASSPSGQGVQPQHF
TRBV10-2,NA,TRBJ1-6,NA,TGCGCCAGCAGTGGTCCATCGGGGCGGAGCAATTCACCCCTCCACTTT,CASSGPSGRSNSPLHF
TRBV6-4,TRBD1,TRBJ2-2,NA,TGTGCCAGCAGGAGGGGACAGGGAAACACCGGGGAGCTGTTTTTT,CASRRGQGNTGELFF
TRBV6-2/TRBV6-3,NA,TRBJ1-3,NA,TGTGCCAGCAGTTTCGACGCCGGGGGAGGAAACACCATATATTTT,CASSFDAGGGNTIYF
TRBV30,NA,TRBJ2-3,NA,TGTGCCTGGAGTGTACGGAGTCCACCGCGATTCACAGATACGCAGTATTTT,CAWSVRSPPRFTDTQYF
TRBV9,TRBD1,TRBJ1-5,NA,TGTGCCAGCAGCGTAGGGACAGGAGGAAATCAGCCCCAGCATTTT,CASSVGTGGNQPQHF
TRBV6-1,NA,TRBJ1-5,NA,TGTGCCAGCAGTGACCAGACAGTGTGGGGCAATCAGCCCCAGCATTTT,CASSDQTVWGNQPQHF
TRBV5-4,TRBD1,TRBJ1-2,NA,TGTGCCAGCAGCTCTCTAGGGACAGCTAACTATGGCTACACCTTC,CASSSLGTANYGYTF
TRBV6-2/TRBV6-3,NA,TRBJ2-3,NA,TGTGCCAGCAGTTATTGGGGTCCCAGCACAGATACGCAGTATTTT,CASSYWGPSTDTQYF
TRBV7-8,NA,TRBJ2-1,NA,TGTGCCAGCAGCTCCGGCATTGTAGGAGGCCACAATGAGCAGTTCTTC,CASSSGIVGGHNEQFF
TRBV5-1,TRBD1,TRBJ2-5,NA,TGCGCCAGCAGCTTGGCTCAACTTACAGGGGGTGGAGAGACCCAGTACTTC,CASSLAQLTGGGETQYF
TRBV28,NA,TRBJ1-5,NA,TGTGCCATCCACAGGGCGGGTCGGAGCAATCAGCCCCAGCATTTT,CAIHRAGRSNQPQHF
TRBV7-9,NA,TRBJ2-2,NA,TGTGCCAGCAGCTTAGTTACGAACACCGGGGAGCTGTTTTTT,CASSLVTNTGELFF
TRBV5-1,NA,TRBJ1-5,NA,TGCGCCAGCAGCTCGGGAGGAGTCAATCAGCCCCAGCATTTT,CASSSGGVNQPQHF
TRBV6-1,NA,TRBJ1-6,NA,TGTGCCAGCAGTGAACTCTCCGGGACCCTCAATTCACCCCTCCACTTT,CASSELSGTLNSPLHF
TRBV24-1,NA,TRBJ2-3,NA,TGTGCCACCAGTGGTCGGAACACGCTCACAGATACGCAGTATTTT,CATSGRNTLTDTQYF
TRBV4-2,TRBD2,TRBJ2-5,NA,TGTGCCAGCAGCCAAGATCAGGGACTAGCGGGGCGAGAGACCCAGTACTTC,CASSQDQGLAGRETQYF
TRBV25-1,TRBD1,TRBJ2-5,NA,TGTGCCAGCAGGGGCCGACAGGGGGCGTTAGAGACCCAGTACTTC,CASRGRQGALETQYF
TRBV5-8,NA,TRBJ1-6,NA,TGTGCCAGCAGTGCGGGCAGAAACCAGGTCGCAAATGGTTCACCCCTCCACTTT,CASSAGRNQVANGSPLHF
TRBV10-3,NA,TRBJ1-3,NA,TGTGCCATCGAGAGCTCTGGAAACACCATATATTTT,CAIESSGNTIYF
TRBV19,TRBD2,TRBJ2-3,NA,TGTGCCAGTAGTCCGACCCCAGCGGGAGAGGCAGATACGCAGTATTTT,CASSPTPAGEADTQYF
TRBV7-9,TRBD1,TRBJ1-3,few,TGTGCCAGCAGCCGGACAGGGAGCTCTGGAAACACCATATATTTT,CASSRTGSSGNTIYF
TRBV28,TRBD2,TRBJ2-2,few,TGTGCCAGCAGTCGGACTAGCTGGGACACCGGGGAGCTGTTTTTT,CASSRTSWDTGELFF
TRBV29-1,TRBD1,TRBJ1-2,once,TGCAGCGTGAGGACAGGGGGCTATGGCTACACCTTC,CSVRTGGYGYTF
TRBV5-6,NA,TRBJ1-1,few,TGTGCCAGCAGCGCTAACACTGAAGCTTTCTTT,CASSANTEAFF
TRBV15,TRBD1,TRBJ1-2,NA,TGTGCCACCAGCAGGGGACAGAACTACACCTTC,CATSRGQNYTF
TRBV6-6,NA,TRBJ1-2,NA,TGTGCCAGCAGTTACTCGAAGGATCCAGCGTATGGCTACACCTTC,CASSYSKDPAYGYTF
TRBV19,NA,TRBJ1-5,NA,TGTGCCAGTAGTATCGAGGGGAATCAGCCCCAGCATTTT,CASSIEGNQPQHF
TRBV5-6,NA,TRBJ1-5,NA,TGTGCCAGCAGCTTGGGGGGTAGTGGGTATCAGCCCCAGCATTTT,CASSLGGSGYQPQHF
TRBV5-1,NA,TRBJ1-2,NA,TGCGCCAGCAGCTTGGTGGGGGAGAACTATGGCTACACCTTC,CASSLVGENYGYTF
TRBV5-1,TRBD1,TRBJ1-5,NA,TGCGCCAGCAGCGTAGGACAGGGCGATCAGCCCCAGCATTTT,CASSVGQGDQPQHF